The next 7 T cell receptor beta chains were all read from a single sample in a study of shared clonotypes between healthy human individuals. This table comes from immunoSEQ multiplex PCR, and its TCRdb copy is limited to in-frame clones, with some not included. The data hold roughly 2,500,000 clones, with approximately 94% observed a single time. Sequenced sample: naive CD4+ T cells from PBMCs. Subset meaning: CD45RA+ positively selected. These receptors all stem from a man in his late teens or twenties in good health. Some clones in this sample may be carry-over from other donors' samples.

The count of this clone is one. The CDR3 is CATRGGSRVLYGYTF. The CDR3 coding sequence is TGTGCCACCCGGGGGGGGAGTCGGGTACTATATGGCTACACCTTC. The rearrangement links TRBV28 to TRBJ1-2; weak D call: TRBD1 (5 bases). Germline V gives CDR1 MDHEN, CDR2 SYDVKM. The CDR3 is 15 residues long. Between the trimmed V and J ends, which lost 10 bases and 5 bases, there was a span of 23 bases.

The chain joins TRBV14 to TRBJ2-4; D could derive from TRBD1 or TRBD2 (5 bases each). V lost 5 bases and J lost 2, with 7 bases in between. CDR1 is SGHDN and CDR2 is FVKESK in the germline V gene. This CDR3 is built from 13 residues. The chain's CDR3 is CASSEGPKNIQYF. CDR3 nucleotide sequence: TGTGCCAGCAGCGAGGGACCCAAAAACATTCAGTACTTC.

To note about this clone: The same CDR3 also results from other DNA sequences found in this sample. V and J are TRBV9 and TRBJ1-5; D not certain. The CDR3 loop spans 14 amino acids. The V gene lost 3 bases and the J gene lost 1 base, with 8 bases spanning the gap. Germline V gene sequence: CDR1 SGDLS, CDR2 YYNGEE. The DNA of the CDR3 is TGTGCCAGCAGCGCGGACTCCAGCAATCAGCCCCAGCATTTT. Translation gives CASSADSSNQPQHF.

The chain uses TRBV28 and TRBJ1-1; no definite D call. Germline values: CDR1 MDHEN, CDR2 SYDVKM. The CDR3 is made up of 16 amino acids. V lost 2 bases and J 1 base, leaving 14 bases between the germline ends. The CDR3 DNA is TGTGCCAGCAGTTTAGGGGATTGGGTCGGGAACACTGAAGCTTTCTTT. Encoded protein: CASSLGDWVGNTEAFF.

The V and J genes are TRBV6-6 and TRBJ1-5; the match to TRBD1 covers 12 bases. Trimming removed 7 bases from V and 5 bases from J; junction bases left unmatched: 9. Per germline, CDR1 MNHNY and CDR2 SVGAGI (reference sequence). The CDR3 runs 16 residues. Here the CDR3 reads CASNRPGQGADQPQHF. CDR3 DNA sequence: TGTGCCAGCAACCGACCGGGACAGGGGGCAGATCAGCCCCAGCATTTT.

The chain uses TRBV28 and TRBJ2-1, with TRBD2 identical over 11 bases. Losses at the gene ends were 3 bases for V and 1 base for J; bases not matched to a gene: 11. CDR1 is MDHEN and CDR2 is SYDVKM in the germline V gene. This CDR3 has 19 residues. The CDR3 DNA reads as TGTGCCAGCAGTTTGGCTAGCGGGAGGCCCCGAGGGTCCTACAATGAGCAGTTCTTC. Amino acid sequence: CASSLASGRPRGSYNEQFF.

The V call is TRBV5-4, the J call TRBJ2-7; D unclear. CDR3 length equals 14 residues. V lost 0 bases, J lost 5 bases, and 12 bases lay in between. The germline CDR1 and CDR2 sequences are SGHNT and YYREEE (reference sequence). The CDR3 region is CASSLGALRDEQYF. Here the CDR3 DNA reads TGTGCCAGCAGCTTGGGCGCTTTACGGGACGAGCAGTACTTC.